This T cell receptor beta chain was recovered during a study of cytomegalovirus exposure and HLA in healthy donors. Study outcomes and limitations: Presence/absence analyses assumed roughly uniform sequencing depth across donors. In a later analysis, a missense DCLRE1C variant was linked to TCR beta V- and J-gene trimming. As was reported, the HLA-A and HLA-B alleles of most subjects were accurately predicted from TCR beta sequences.

Vbeta (60) and Jbeta (13) primers were used in the PCR. Some clones are missing from TCRdb's copy, which holds only in-frame ones; the method was immunoSEQ multiplex PCR. The table includes approximately 120,000 clones, roughly 80% detected once. This clone was recorded only once. Its target is unknown. CDR1 and CDR2 (germline): SGHTA, FQGTGA. Trimming cost V 5 bases and J 8 bases; bases outside gene matches: 8. The CDR3 loop spans 14 amino acids. V usage is TRBV7-3 and J usage is TRBJ1-2, with TRBD1 identical over 10 bases. Sequences were obtained from PBMCs. This TCR was sampled from a female donor in good health and CMV-seronegative. CDR3 residues: CASSPGQGLGGYTF. Here the CDR3 DNA reads TGTGCCAGCAGCCCGGGACAGGGGTTAGGCGGCTACACCTTC.